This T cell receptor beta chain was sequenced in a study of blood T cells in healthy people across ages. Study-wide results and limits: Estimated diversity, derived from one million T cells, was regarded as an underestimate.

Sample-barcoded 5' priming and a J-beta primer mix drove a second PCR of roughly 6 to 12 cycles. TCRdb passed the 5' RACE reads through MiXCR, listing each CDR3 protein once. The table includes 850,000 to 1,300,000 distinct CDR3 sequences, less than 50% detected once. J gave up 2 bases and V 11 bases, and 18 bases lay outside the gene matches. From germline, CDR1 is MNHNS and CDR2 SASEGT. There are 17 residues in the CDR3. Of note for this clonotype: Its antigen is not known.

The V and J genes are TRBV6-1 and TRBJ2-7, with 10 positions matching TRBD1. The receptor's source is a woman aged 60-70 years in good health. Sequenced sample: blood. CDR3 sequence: CARVVLPGTGETYEQYF. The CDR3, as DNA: TGTGCCCGCGTGGTCCTTCCGGGGACAGGGGAAACCTACGAGCAGTACTTC.